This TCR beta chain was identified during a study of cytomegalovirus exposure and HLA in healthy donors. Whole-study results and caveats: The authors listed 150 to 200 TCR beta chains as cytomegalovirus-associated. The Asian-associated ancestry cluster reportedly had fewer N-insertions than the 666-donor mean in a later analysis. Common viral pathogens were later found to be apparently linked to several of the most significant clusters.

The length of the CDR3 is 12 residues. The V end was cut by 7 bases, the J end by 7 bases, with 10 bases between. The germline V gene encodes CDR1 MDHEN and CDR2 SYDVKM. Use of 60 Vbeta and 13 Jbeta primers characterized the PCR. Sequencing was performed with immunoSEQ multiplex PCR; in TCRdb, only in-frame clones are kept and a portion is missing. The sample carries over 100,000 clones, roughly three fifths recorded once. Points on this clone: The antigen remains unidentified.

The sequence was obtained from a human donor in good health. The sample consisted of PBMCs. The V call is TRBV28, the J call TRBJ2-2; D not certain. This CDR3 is CASTRQSGELFF. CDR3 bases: TGTGCCAGCACCCGACAAAGCGGGGAGCTGTTTTTT.